Listed below are T cell receptor beta chains from one sample, sequenced in a study of memory CD8 T cells in hepatitis C reinfection. Here immunoSEQ multiplex PCR was the method, and the copy in TCRdb shows in-frame clones only, minus some. The sample has around 45,000 clones; approximately 89% are singletons. Sequencing was performed on naive CD8+ T cells sorted from blood. The receptors shown here come from a young man with hepatitis C virus infection. Both conserved end residues are part of each CDR3. D genes are given only for firm matches. A clone size is listed for some rows: how often the clone was seen (once, few, many), or a class if it is expanded.

D gene,J gene,clone size,V gene,CDR3 protein,CDR3 DNA
TRBD2,TRBJ2-1,NA,TRBV7-9,CASSTSGSSYNEQFF,TGTGCCAGCTCTACTAGCGGGAGCTCCTACAATGAGCAGTTCTTC
NA,TRBJ2-7,NA,TRBV27,CASAPGTSYEQYF,TGTGCCAGCGCTCCGGGGACTTCTTACGAGCAGTACTTC
TRBD2,TRBJ2-3,NA,TRBV9,CASSEGLAGVTDAQYF,TGTGCCAGCAGCGAGGGACTAGCGGGGGTCACAGATGCGCAGTATTTT
NA,TRBJ1-4,NA,TRBV6-5,CASSYVAGDVGEKLFF,TGTGCCAGCAGTTACGTAGCAGGGGATGTAGGAGAAAAACTGTTTTTT
NA,TRBJ2-5,NA,TRBV6-1,CASSEASLPPRLKQYF,TGTGCCAGCAGTGAAGCCTCACTCCCCCCGAGGCTTAAGCAGTACTTC
NA,TRBJ2-1,NA,TRBV19,CASSMGSTYNEQFF,TGTGCCAGTAGTATGGGCAGCACCTACAATGAGCAGTTCTTC
NA,TRBJ1-3,NA,TRBV7-9,CASRYGNTIYF,TGTGCCAGCAGATATGGAAACACCATATATTTT
NA,TRBJ2-3,NA,TRBV2,CASSPGWLADSTDTQYF,TGTGCCAGCAGTCCGGGGTGGTTAGCGGATAGCACAGATACGCAGTATTTT
NA,TRBJ2-1,NA,TRBV15,CATAESNEQFF,TGTGCCACAGCTGAGTCCAATGAGCAGTTCTTC
TRBD2,TRBJ2-1,NA,TRBV5-4,CASSPLVGSGSEQFF,TGTGCCAGCAGCCCTCTAGTCGGTAGCGGGAGTGAGCAGTTCTTC
NA,TRBJ2-6,few,TRBV7-6,CASSLAVGVSGANVLTF,TGTGCCAGCAGCTTAGCGGTCGGAGTCTCTGGGGCCAACGTCCTGACTTTC
TRBD1,TRBJ1-4,NA,TRBV9,CASSVGGTGGEKLFF,TGTGCCAGCAGCGTAGGTGGGACAGGGGGTGAAAAACTGTTTTTT
TRBD1,TRBJ2-2,NA,TRBV6-5,CAGQGTGELFF,TGTGCCGGACAGGGTACCGGGGAGCTGTTTTTT
TRBD1,TRBJ2-5,once,TRBV29-1,CSVPGQGRETQYF,TGCAGCGTTCCGGGACAGGGTAGGGAGACCCAGTACTTC
TRBD1,TRBJ2-5,NA,TRBV7-9,CASSIEGQGGAETQYF,TGTGCCAGCAGCATCGAAGGACAGGGAGGTGCAGAGACCCAGTACTTC
NA,TRBJ2-1,NA,TRBV2,CASSGRDNEQFF,TGTGCCAGCAGTGGGAGGGACAATGAGCAGTTCTTC
TRBD1,TRBJ2-2,NA,TRBV9,CASSSHTSGGSETGELFF,TGTGCCAGCAGTTCGCATACGTCAGGGGGCTCGGAGACCGGGGAGCTGTTTTTT
TRBD2,TRBJ2-1,NA,TRBV29-1,CSVIWALAGGGDEQFF,TGCAGCGTTATTTGGGCCCTAGCGGGGGGTGGGGATGAGCAGTTCTTC
NA,TRBJ2-5,NA,TRBV4-1,CASSFTGEQETQYF,TGCGCCAGCAGCTTTACCGGAGAACAAGAGACCCAGTACTTC
NA,TRBJ1-2,NA,TRBV4-1,CASSQGGLSVGYTF,TGCGCCAGCAGCCAAGGTGGACTCTCGGTCGGCTACACCTTC
NA,TRBJ2-1,NA,TRBV6-5,CASSDSVVGQFF,TGTGCCAGCAGTGACAGTGTGGTCGGGCAGTTCTTC
NA,TRBJ1-1,NA,TRBV19,CASSMGVGADGENTEAFF,TGTGCCAGTAGTATGGGGGTGGGGGCAGACGGAGAAAACACTGAAGCTTTCTTT
TRBD2,TRBJ2-7,once,TRBV5-1,CASSPSGAYEQYF,TGCGCCAGCAGCCCAAGCGGGGCCTACGAGCAGTACTTC
NA,TRBJ2-7,NA,TRBV7-9,CASSSGGRSSYEQYF,TGTGCCAGCAGCTCGGGGGGCAGGAGCTCCTACGAGCAGTACTTC
NA,TRBJ1-1,NA,TRBV6-1,CASSDTGASAAFF,TGTGCCAGCAGCGATACAGGAGCCTCGGCTGCTTTCTTT
TRBD2,TRBJ2-3,NA,TRBV9,CASSVGTSGYTDTQYF,TGTGCCAGCAGCGTAGGAACTAGCGGCTACACAGATACGCAGTATTTT
TRBD2,TRBJ2-7,NA,TRBV13,CASSLIGLASHEQYF,TGTGCCAGCAGCTTAATAGGACTAGCGTCCCACGAGCAGTACTTC
TRBD1,TRBJ2-7,NA,TRBV5-6,CASSLRGLSSYEQYF,TGTGCCAGCAGCCTCAGGGGGTTATCGTCTTACGAGCAGTACTTC
TRBD1,TRBJ1-5,NA,TRBV9,CASSKGQGANQPQHF,TGTGCCAGCAGCAAGGGACAGGGTGCAAATCAGCCCCAGCATTTT
NA,TRBJ2-1,NA,TRBV11-3,CASSLDQDEQFF,TGTGCCAGCAGCTTAGATCAGGATGAGCAGTTCTTC
NA,TRBJ1-2,NA,TRBV19,CASSLGNYGYTF,TGTGCCAGTAGTCTGGGCAACTATGGCTACACCTTC
NA,TRBJ2-7,once,TRBV25-1,CASSRLGGGVHEQYF,TGTGCCAGCAGCCGACTAGGGGGAGGGGTCCACGAGCAGTACTTC
TRBD1,TRBJ1-1,NA,TRBV6-6,CASTHRGLSTEAFF,TGTGCCAGCACCCACAGGGGGCTGAGCACTGAAGCTTTCTTT
NA,TRBJ1-5,NA,TRBV6-5,CASSYRTDQPQHF,TGTGCCAGCAGTTACCGGACAGATCAGCCCCAGCATTTT
TRBD1,TRBJ2-7,NA,TRBV4-1,CASSQGQGKPYEQYF,TGCGCCAGCAGCCAAGGACAGGGGAAACCCTACGAGCAGTACTTC
TRBD2,TRBJ2-1,NA,TRBV6-5,CASSRLAAYNEQFF,TGTGCCAGCAGTAGACTAGCGGCATACAATGAGCAGTTCTTC
TRBD2,TRBJ2-1,once,TRBV27,CASSSGLAGGPSYNEQFF,TGTGCCAGCAGTTCGGGACTAGCGGGAGGGCCATCCTACAATGAGCAGTTCTTC
TRBD1,TRBJ2-7,NA,TRBV5-1,CASSLGQGAYEQYF,TGCGCCAGCAGCTTGGGCCAGGGGGCGTACGAGCAGTACTTC
NA,TRBJ2-1,NA,TRBV10-3,CATSRTGSAEQFF,TGTGCCACCTCCAGAACAGGGTCAGCAGAGCAGTTCTTC
NA,TRBJ2-7,few,TRBV4-1,CASSQETTSYEQYF,TGCGCCAGCAGCCAAGAGACTACCTCCTACGAGCAGTACTTC
TRBD1,TRBJ1-5,NA,TRBV5-1,CASSPGTGEQPQHF,TGCGCCAGCAGCCCCGGGACAGGGGAACAGCCCCAGCATTTT
NA,TRBJ2-7,NA,TRBV7-9,CASNEQYF,TGTGCCAGCAACGAGCAGTACTTC
TRBD2,TRBJ2-1,NA,TRBV15,CATSRATSGYNEQFF,TGTGCCACCAGCAGAGCGACTAGCGGGTACAATGAGCAGTTCTTC
NA,TRBJ1-4,NA,TRBV30,CAWSDLYGGAEKLFF,TGTGCCTGGAGCGACTTATACGGGGGTGCTGAAAAACTGTTTTTT
TRBD1,TRBJ1-1,NA,TRBV7-9,CASSSGQGHDTEAFF,TGTGCCAGCAGCAGCGGACAGGGACACGACACTGAAGCTTTCTTT